This TCR beta chain was captured by sequencing in a study of T cell repertoires in cytomegalovirus infection. In the study overall: Public signatures in TCR beta pointed to CMV infection and matching HLA type.

MiXCR was run by TCRdb on the reads, yielding one entry per CDR3 protein. The data contain 200,000 to 300,000 distinct CDR3 sequences, roughly an eighth of them singletons. This clonotype was detected many times. Its antigen is not known. Points from the study as a whole: Carriers of CMV and the relevant HLA type were discriminated by public TCR beta frequency. HLA-C-restricted CMV clonotypes gave the most frequent clonotype in two of eight donors.

The length of the CDR3 is 14 residues. V lost 10 bases, J lost 4 bases, and 17 bases lay in between. Germline CDR1 is ENHRY and CDR2 is SYGVKD. This rearrangement joins TRBV10-3 to TRBJ2-1; TRBD2 might be the D (5 bases). Sequencing was carried out using PBMCs. The TCR was taken from a human donor in good health (CMV status not recorded). Some clones in this sample may be carry-over from other donors' samples. CDR3 bases: TGTGCCAGTCTAGCTAAAGTGGGGTACAATGAGCAGTTCTTC. This translates into CASLAKVGYNEQFF.